This note documents a single T cell receptor beta chain sequence. Profiling relied on immunoSEQ multiplex PCR, and the TCRdb table lists in-frame clones only, not all of them. The sample records about 210,000 clones, roughly nine tenths being singletons. The data are from a study of blood T cell repertoires in COVID-19. For the study at large: COVID-19 samples collected from the United States, Italy and Spain covered acute and convalescent phases. T cells, B-cell-depleted T cells, or PBMCs provided the cDNA or gDNA that served as material.

Input material: peripheral blood. The TCR sequence derives from a woman in her seventies with acute or convalescent COVID-19.

The CDR3 is CASSPLDRGRTNEKLFF. The CDR3 coding sequence is TGTGCCAGCAGTCCGCTCGACAGGGGCCGAACTAATGAAAAACTGTTTTTT. V and J are TRBV27 and TRBJ1-4, with 8 nucleotides matching TRBD1. V gave up 5 bases and J gave up 1 base; unmatched junction bases: 9. Germline CDR1 MNHEY, CDR2 SMNVEV (reference sequence). The CDR3 has 17 amino acids. Combining the CDR3 with reference TRBV27 and TRBJ1-4 gives the whole variable domain EAQVTQNPRYLITVTGKKLTVTCSQNMNHEYMSWYRQDPGLGLRQIYYSMNVEVTDKGDVPEGYKVSRKEKRNFPLILESPSPNQTSLYFCASSPLDRGRTNEKLFFGSGTQLSVL.